Listed below are T cell receptor beta chains from one sample, sequenced in a study of shared clonotypes between healthy human individuals. Sequencing was performed with immunoSEQ multiplex PCR; in TCRdb, only in-frame clones are kept and a portion is missing. The sample yields under 1,900,000 clones, 98% seen once. The sequenced sample consisted of naive CD4+ T cells sorted from blood. These receptors came from a man aged 30 to 39 in good health. The CDR3 runs from the conserved cysteine through the conserved F or W. Each record gives: CDR3 length, D gene, clone size, J gene, V gene, CDR3 protein, CDR3 DNA. D genes are given only for firm matches. The listing skips clone size in some rows; elsewhere it reads once, few, many or a size class.

>14|TRBD2|-|TRBJ2-7|TRBV6-6
CASRTSGRGYEQYF
TGTGCCAGCAGGACTAGCGGGAGAGGTTACGAGCAGTACTTC
>14|TRBD2|-|TRBJ2-7|TRBV5-1
CASSSGLGGYEQYF
TGCGCCAGCAGCTCGGGACTAGGGGGCTACGAGCAGTACTTC
>14|-|-|TRBJ2-7|TRBV6-5
CASTGINRDGEQYF
TGTGCCAGCACCGGAATCAATCGGGACGGCGAGCAGTACTTC
>17|TRBD1|-|TRBJ2-1|TRBV25-1
CASSGDRGLSSYNEQFF
TGTGCCAGCAGTGGAGACAGGGGGCTCAGCTCCTACAATGAGCAGTTCTTC
>15|TRBD2|once|TRBJ2-2|TRBV2
CASRGTAGGIGELFF
TGTGCCAGCAGGGGGACAGCGGGAGGGATCGGGGAGCTGTTTTTT
>13|-|-|TRBJ2-5|TRBV10-3
CAISEGREETQYF
TGTGCCATCAGTGAAGGACGGGAGGAGACCCAGTACTTC
>14|-|-|TRBJ2-3|TRBV4-3
CASSQEALSGTQYF
TGCGCCAGCAGCCAAGAAGCCCTTTCGGGTACGCAGTATTTT
>15|-|-|TRBJ2-1|TRBV11-3
CASSLELGSYNEQFF
TGTGCCAGCAGCTTGGAACTAGGGTCCTACAATGAGCAGTTCTTC
>15|-|-|TRBJ1-1|TRBV5-1
CASSPIGIRNTEAFF
TGCGCCAGCAGCCCGATTGGCATTAGGAACACTGAAGCTTTCTTT
>15|-|-|TRBJ2-7|TRBV5-4
CASSRLQDYPYEQYF
TGTGCCAGCAGCAGATTGCAGGACTATCCCTACGAGCAGTACTTC
>15|-|-|TRBJ2-7|TRBV7-3
CASSLTPLPTLEQYF
TGTGCCAGCAGCTTAACTCCTCTACCTACTTTGGAGCAGTACTTC
>10|-|-|TRBJ2-1|TRBV29-1
CSVDRHEQFF
TGCAGCGTTGACAGGCATGAGCAGTTCTTC
>16|-|-|TRBJ2-7|TRBV11-3
CASSLDLSRGVDEQYF
TGTGCCAGCAGCTTAGATCTAAGTAGGGGGGTTGACGAGCAGTACTTC
>14|TRBD1|-|TRBJ2-7|TRBV7-8
CASGSGTANYEQYF
TGTGCCAGCGGCTCCGGGACAGCTAATTACGAGCAGTACTTC
>12|-|-|TRBJ2-3|TRBV6-6
CASSPLGDTQYF
TGTGCCAGCAGTCCCTTGGGAGATACGCAGTATTTT
>14|-|-|TRBJ2-6|TRBV28
CASSLLAGANVLTF
TGTGCCAGCAGTTTACTTGCTGGGGCCAACGTCCTGACTTTC
>15|TRBD1|-|TRBJ2-1|TRBV7-2
CASSPDRGSYNEQFF
TGTGCCAGCAGCCCAGACAGGGGTTCCTACAATGAGCAGTTCTTC
>14|-|-|TRBJ2-3|TRBV28
CASSFRQHTDTQYF
TGTGCCAGCAGTTTTCGACAACACACAGATACGCAGTATTTT
>14|TRBD1|-|TRBJ1-2|TRBV5-1
CASSKDRGLRGYTF
TGCGCCAGCAGCAAGGACAGGGGGCTTCGTGGCTACACCTTC
>14|-|-|TRBJ1-1|TRBV14
CASSQVWTETEAFF
TGTGCCAGCAGCCAAGTTTGGACTGAGACTGAAGCTTTCTTT
>15|TRBD2|-|TRBJ2-7|TRBV7-2
CASSLELAGVNEQYF
TGTGCCAGCAGCTTAGAACTAGCGGGAGTCAACGAGCAGTACTTC
>15|-|-|TRBJ1-5|TRBV10-3
CAISVTGTNNQPQHF
TGTGCCATCAGTGTTACCGGGACAAACAATCAGCCCCAGCATTTT
>13|-|-|TRBJ2-2|TRBV6-5
CASNGFRTGELFF
TGTGCCAGCAATGGGTTTCGGACCGGGGAGCTGTTTTTT
>15|-|-|TRBJ1-1|TRBV5-1
CASSGGRTPNTEAFF
TGCGCCAGCAGCGGGGGTAGGACCCCGAACACTGAAGCTTTCTTT
>15|TRBD1|-|TRBJ1-5|TRBV28
CASSLTGYSNQPQHF
TGTGCCAGCAGTTTGACAGGGTATAGCAATCAGCCCCAGCATTTT
>15|TRBD2|-|TRBJ2-3|TRBV2
CASAPEREWEDTQYF
TGTGCCTCCGCACCCGAGCGGGAATGGGAAGATACGCAGTATTTT
>19|-|-|TRBJ2-2|TRBV27
CASGPGGGRRSVDTGELFF
TGTGCCAGCGGACCCGGAGGAGGAAGAAGGTCGGTGGACACCGGGGAGCTGTTTTTT
>11|-|few|TRBJ2-1|TRBV28
CASSPYNEQFF
TGTGCCAGCAGTCCTTACAATGAGCAGTTCTTC
>14|-|-|TRBJ2-7|TRBV18
CASSQTREFYEQYF
TGTGCCAGCTCACAAACCCGAGAATTCTACGAGCAGTACTTC
>15|TRBD1|once|TRBJ2-3|TRBV5-1
CASSWGTGYEDTQYF
TGCGCCAGCAGCTGGGGGACAGGGTATGAAGATACGCAGTATTTT
>15|-|-|TRBJ2-7|TRBV29-1
CSVAGQTGVKVEQYF
TGCAGCGTTGCCGGACAGACGGGGGTTAAGGTCGAGCAGTACTTC
>15|-|-|TRBJ1-1|TRBV4-3
CASSQVLNKLGEAFF
TGCGCCAGCAGCCAAGTCCTTAACAAACTGGGGGAGGCTTTCTTT
>15|-|-|TRBJ2-7|TRBV5-1
CASSLGLQGPYEQYF
TGCGCCAGCAGCTTGGGTCTCCAGGGCCCCTACGAGCAGTACTTC
>15|-|-|TRBJ2-2|TRBV5-1
CASSSDLLNTGELFF
TGCGCCAGCAGCTCGGACCTTCTTAACACCGGGGAGCTGTTTTTT
>15|-|-|TRBJ2-5|TRBV11-2
CASSPRRNHQETQYF
TGTGCCAGCAGCCCCAGGAGAAATCACCAAGAGACCCAGTACTTC
>17|-|-|TRBJ1-1|TRBV7-8
CASSLPGDPTRDTEAFF
TGTGCCAGCAGCTTACCTGGGGACCCTACGAGGGACACTGAAGCTTTCTTT
>16|-|-|TRBJ2-1|TRBV4-1
CASSQGLADGYNEQFF
TGCGCCAGCAGCCAAGGCCTCGCTGACGGCTACAATGAGCAGTTCTTC